The rows below give T cell receptor beta chains drawn from one sample of a study of blood T cell repertoires in COVID-19. Sequencing used immunoSEQ multiplex PCR; TCRdb keeps in-frame clones, though not all of them. The sample lists around 260,000 clones, about 90% occurring once. Sequences were obtained from peripheral blood. The receptors were sampled from a woman in her forties or fifties with acute or convalescent COVID-19. Each CDR3 is given with its conserved first and last residue. The order of the fields is J gene, D gene, clone size, V gene, CDR3 DNA, CDR3 protein. The D gene is left open where the match is weak. Some rows have no size entry. The others give once, few or many, or a class for an expanded clone.

j_gene: TRBJ2-3
d_gene: TRBD2
abundance: -
v_gene: TRBV27
CDR3nt: TGTGCCAGCAGTTTACTAGCGGGTATGACAGATACGCAGTATTTT
CDR3aa: CASSLLAGMTDTQYF

j_gene: TRBJ2-5
d_gene: TRBD2
abundance: -
v_gene: TRBV11-2
CDR3nt: TGTGCCAGCAGCTCCCTGTTGGCTAGCGGGACCCCCCACGGGACCCAGTACTTC
CDR3aa: CASSSLLASGTPHGTQYF

j_gene: TRBJ1-6
d_gene: TRBD1
abundance: once
v_gene: TRBV9
CDR3nt: TGTGCCAGCAGCGTCGGACAGGGGAGGACCTATAATTCACCCCTCCACTTT
CDR3aa: CASSVGQGRTYNSPLHF

j_gene: TRBJ2-2
d_gene: TRBD2
abundance: -
v_gene: TRBV28
CDR3nt: TGTGCCAGCAGTTCTGAGCTAGCGGGAGGGCAGATCGGGGAGCTGTTTTTT
CDR3aa: CASSSELAGGQIGELFF

j_gene: TRBJ2-1
d_gene: TRBD2
abundance: -
v_gene: TRBV27
CDR3nt: TGTGCCAGCAGTTTATCGTCTTGGGCTAGCGGAACCTACAATGAGCAGTTCTTC
CDR3aa: CASSLSSWASGTYNEQFF

j_gene: TRBJ1-6
d_gene: -
abundance: -
v_gene: TRBV5-1
CDR3nt: TGCGCCAGCAGCTTACAGGGTCCCGAGGGTTCACCCCTCCACTTT
CDR3aa: CASSLQGPEGSPLHF

j_gene: TRBJ1-4
d_gene: -
abundance: -
v_gene: TRBV15
CDR3nt: TGTGCCACCAGCAGGGACTCGACTGGGGGAGGTGAAAAACTGTTTTTT
CDR3aa: CATSRDSTGGGEKLFF

j_gene: TRBJ1-4
d_gene: -
abundance: -
v_gene: TRBV7-3
CDR3nt: TGTGCCAGCAGCTTAAGGGGCAGGGATGATGAAAAACTGTTTTTT
CDR3aa: CASSLRGRDDEKLFF

j_gene: TRBJ2-7
d_gene: TRBD2
abundance: -
v_gene: TRBV15
CDR3nt: TGTGCCACCAGCAGAGTGAGGGAGGGCGAGCAGTACTTC
CDR3aa: CATSRVREGEQYF

j_gene: TRBJ1-1
d_gene: -
abundance: -
v_gene: TRBV28
CDR3nt: TGTGCCAGCAGTTCCACAGGTGTGAACACTGAAGCTTTCTTT
CDR3aa: CASSSTGVNTEAFF

j_gene: TRBJ1-5
d_gene: -
abundance: -
v_gene: TRBV11-3
CDR3nt: TGTGCCAGCAGCCCCGGGATTAATAGCAATCAGCCCCAGCATTTT
CDR3aa: CASSPGINSNQPQHF